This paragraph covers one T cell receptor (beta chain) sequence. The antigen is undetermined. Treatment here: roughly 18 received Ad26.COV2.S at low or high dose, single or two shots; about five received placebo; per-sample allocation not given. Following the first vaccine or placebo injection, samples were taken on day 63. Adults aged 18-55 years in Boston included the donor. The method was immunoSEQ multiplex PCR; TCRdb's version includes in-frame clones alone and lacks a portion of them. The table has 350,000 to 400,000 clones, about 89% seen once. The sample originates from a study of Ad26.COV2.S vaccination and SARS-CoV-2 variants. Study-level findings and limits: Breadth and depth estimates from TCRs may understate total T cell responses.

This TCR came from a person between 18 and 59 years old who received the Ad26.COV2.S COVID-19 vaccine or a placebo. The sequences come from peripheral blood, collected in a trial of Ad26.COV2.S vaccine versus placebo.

The CDR3: CARRGGWEQFF. DNA of the CDR3: TGCGCCAGGAGAGGGGGCTGGGAGCAGTTCTTC. The chain couples TRBV5-1 to TRBJ2-1, with 7 bases lining up with TRBD1. Germline CDR1 is SGHRS and CDR2 is YFSETQ. This CDR3 is 11 amino acids long. V shed 8 bases, J shed 10 bases, and the junction held 6 bases outside the gene matches.